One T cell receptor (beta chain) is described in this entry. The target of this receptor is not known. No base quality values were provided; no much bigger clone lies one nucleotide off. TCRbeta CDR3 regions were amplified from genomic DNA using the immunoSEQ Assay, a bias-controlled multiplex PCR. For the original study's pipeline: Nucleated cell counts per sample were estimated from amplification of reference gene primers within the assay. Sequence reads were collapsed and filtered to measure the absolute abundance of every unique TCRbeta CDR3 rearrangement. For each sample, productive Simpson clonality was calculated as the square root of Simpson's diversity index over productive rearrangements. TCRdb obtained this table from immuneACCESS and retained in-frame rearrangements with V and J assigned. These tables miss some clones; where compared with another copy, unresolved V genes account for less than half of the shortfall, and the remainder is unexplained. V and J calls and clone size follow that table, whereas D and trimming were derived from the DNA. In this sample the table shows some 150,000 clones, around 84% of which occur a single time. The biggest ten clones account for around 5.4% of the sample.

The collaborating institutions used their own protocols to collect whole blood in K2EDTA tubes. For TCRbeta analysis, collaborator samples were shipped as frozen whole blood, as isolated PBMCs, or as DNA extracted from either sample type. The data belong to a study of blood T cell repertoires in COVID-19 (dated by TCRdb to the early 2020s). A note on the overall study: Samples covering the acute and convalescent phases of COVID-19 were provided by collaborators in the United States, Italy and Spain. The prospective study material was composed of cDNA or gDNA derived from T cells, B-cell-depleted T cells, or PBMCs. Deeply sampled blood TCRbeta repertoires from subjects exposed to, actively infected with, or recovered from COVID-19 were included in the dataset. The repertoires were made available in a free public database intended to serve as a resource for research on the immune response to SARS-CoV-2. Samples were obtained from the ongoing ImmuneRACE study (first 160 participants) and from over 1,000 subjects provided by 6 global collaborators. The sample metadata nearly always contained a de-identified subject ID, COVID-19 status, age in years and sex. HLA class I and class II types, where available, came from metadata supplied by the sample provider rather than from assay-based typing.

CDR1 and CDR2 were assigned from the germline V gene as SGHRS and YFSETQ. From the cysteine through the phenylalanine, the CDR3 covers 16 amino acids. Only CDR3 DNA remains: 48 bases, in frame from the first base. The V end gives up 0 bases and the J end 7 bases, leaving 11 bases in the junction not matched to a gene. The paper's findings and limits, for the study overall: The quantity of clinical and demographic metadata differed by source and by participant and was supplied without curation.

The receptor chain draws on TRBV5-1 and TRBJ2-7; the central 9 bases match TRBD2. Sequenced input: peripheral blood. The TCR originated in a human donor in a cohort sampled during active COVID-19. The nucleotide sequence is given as TGCGCCAGCAGCTTGGCCCCCAGCGGGAGGACGTGGGAGCAGTACTTC. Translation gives CASSLAPSGRTWEQYF. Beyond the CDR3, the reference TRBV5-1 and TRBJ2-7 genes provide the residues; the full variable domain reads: KAGVTQTPRYLIKTRGQQVTLSCSPISGHRSVSWYQQTPGQGLQFLFEYFSETQRNKGNFPGRFSGRQFSNSRSEMNVSTLELGDSALYLCASSLAPSGRTWEQYFGPGTRLTVT.